This record concerns one TCR beta chain sequence. The antigen remains unidentified. Extracted total RNA amounted to at least 5.5 micrograms for each sample. The data derive from a study of blood T cells in healthy people across ages. Study-wide points: Naive T cell percentage showed a strong correlation with the diversity of TCR beta. Diversity figures derived from one million T cells were judged to underestimate the true value. Reliance upon unsorted PBMCs precluded definitive naive versus antigen-experienced comparison.

The second PCR ran roughly 6 to 11 cycles with a sample-barcoded 5' primer and J-beta primers. Each CDR3 protein is one row after TCRdb ran MiXCR on the 5' RACE reads. Of about 1.5 million distinct CDR3 sequences in the sample, roughly 45% were seen once. CDR1 SGHRS and CDR2 YFSETQ come from the germline V gene. This CDR3 comprises 12 residues. Trimming removed 6 bases from V and 9 bases from J, with 13 bases in between. This clonotype was obtained from a woman younger than 35 in good health. The sample comprised blood. The V and J genes are TRBV5-1 and TRBJ2-1; TRBD2 might be the D (5 bases). The CDR3 region has the DNA TGCGCCAGCAACCCTGCGGGCGGTGAGCAGTTCTTC. Residues: CASNPAGGEQFF.